These 4 T cell receptor beta chains originate from one sample sequenced in a study of blood T cell repertoires in COVID-19. Generated by immunoSEQ multiplex PCR, the TCRdb table keeps only in-frame clones and is missing some. In the table there are 150,000 to 180,000 clones, about 80% of which are singletons. Sequenced material: PBMCs or T cells enriched from blood (not recorded which). These receptors were collected from a man between 50 and 59 years old who had recovered from COVID-19.

The chain has TRBV11-2 and TRBJ2-7; D call uncertain. CDR1 and CDR2 from the germline V gene are SGHAT and FQNNGV. There are 11 residues in the CDR3. V dropped 5 bases and J dropped 2 bases, with 4 bases sitting between them. The CDR3 sequence is CASSATYEQYF. The CDR3, as DNA: TGTGCCAGCAGCGCGACCTACGAGCAGTACTTC.

The chain uses TRBV2 and TRBJ2-4, with D maybe TRBD2 (5 bases). V was shortened by 2 bases and J by 2 bases, with 16 bases between the two germline ends. CDR3 length: 17 amino acids. Germline-derived CDR1 and CDR2 are SNHLY and FYNNEI. CDR3 DNA: TGTGCCAGCAGTGAACTCCTCGGGGTTCTGACCAAAAACATTCAGTACTTC. This gives the protein CASSELLGVLTKNIQYF.

The V and J genes are TRBV7-9 and TRBJ1-5; D unclear. The germline V gene has CDR1 SEHNR and CDR2 FQNEAQ (reference sequence). V was clipped by 1 base and J by 0 bases, with 10 bases between them. This CDR3 spans 16 amino acids. The CDR3 sequence is CASSLGAGSSNQPQHF. The DNA for the CDR3 is TGTGCCAGCAGCTTAGGCGCGGGAAGTAGCAATCAGCCCCAGCATTTT.

This sequence joins TRBV5-1 and TRBJ1-1; D may be TRBD1 (6 bases). V dropped 6 bases and J dropped 0 bases, with 18 bases sitting between them. Germline CDR1 reads SGHRS; CDR2 reads YFSETQ. This CDR3 has 16 amino acids. In DNA, the CDR3 is TGCGCCAGCAACCTCGGACAGCCCTCTATGAACACTGAAGCTTTCTTT. It translates to CASNLGQPSMNTEAFF.